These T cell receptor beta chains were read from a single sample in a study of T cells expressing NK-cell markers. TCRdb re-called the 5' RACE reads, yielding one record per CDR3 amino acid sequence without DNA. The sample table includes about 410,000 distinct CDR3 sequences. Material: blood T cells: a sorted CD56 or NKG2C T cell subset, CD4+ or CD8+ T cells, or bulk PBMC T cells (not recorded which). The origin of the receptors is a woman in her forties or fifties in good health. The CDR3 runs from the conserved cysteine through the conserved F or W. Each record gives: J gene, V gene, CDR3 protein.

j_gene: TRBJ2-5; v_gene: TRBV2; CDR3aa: CASSVEETQYF
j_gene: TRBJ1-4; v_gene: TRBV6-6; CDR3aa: CASSLGGSFEKLFF
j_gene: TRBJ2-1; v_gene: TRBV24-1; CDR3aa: CATSDSFKTSGSSYNEQFF
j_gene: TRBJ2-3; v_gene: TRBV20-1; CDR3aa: CSARDLPGGPTDTQYF
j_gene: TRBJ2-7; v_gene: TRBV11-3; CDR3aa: CASSRDRAYVEQYF
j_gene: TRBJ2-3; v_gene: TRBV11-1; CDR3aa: CASSKGSGGPAPDTQYF
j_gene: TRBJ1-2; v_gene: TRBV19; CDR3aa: CASTRGTAYGYTF
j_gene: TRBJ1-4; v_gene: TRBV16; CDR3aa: CASSRATGGSDEKLFF
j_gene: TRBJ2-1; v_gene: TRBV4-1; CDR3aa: CASSQGLTSDEQFF
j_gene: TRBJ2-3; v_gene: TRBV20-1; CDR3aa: CSASLTSTDTQYF
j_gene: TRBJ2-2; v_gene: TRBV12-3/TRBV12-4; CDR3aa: CASSSGEAGNTGELFF
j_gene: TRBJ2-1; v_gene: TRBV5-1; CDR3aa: CASSRVDGDEQFF
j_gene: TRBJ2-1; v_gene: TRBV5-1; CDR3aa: CASSTTPGRPIEQFF
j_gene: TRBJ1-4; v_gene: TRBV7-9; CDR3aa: CASRPPGLTNEKLFF
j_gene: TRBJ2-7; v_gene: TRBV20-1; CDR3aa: CSARDSYEQYF
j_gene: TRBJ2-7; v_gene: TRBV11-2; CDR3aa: CASSPGTSYEQYF
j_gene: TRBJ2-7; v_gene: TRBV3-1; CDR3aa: CASSPFSGTQAYEQYF